One sample yielded the 14 T cell receptor beta chains listed below, sequenced in a study of cytomegalovirus exposure and HLA in healthy donors. Using immunoSEQ multiplex PCR, the repertoire was profiled, and TCRdb retains in-frame clones only, with some absent. The sample yields about 74,000 clones, around 94% seen once. Material for sequencing was PBMCs. All receptors come from a woman under 30 in good health and CMV-seropositive.

V gene TRBV5-1 combines with J gene TRBJ2-5, with 8 nucleotides matching TRBD1. From germline, CDR1 is SGHRS and CDR2 YFSETQ. The CDR3 length is 15 residues. The ends lost 7 bases at V and 0 bases at J; junction bases unmatched: 8. CDR3 in DNA: TGCGCCAGCGCCGGAAAGACAGGGGACCAAGAGACCCAGTACTTC. Amino acid sequence: CASAGKTGDQETQYF.

The CDR3 loop is CASSLSIRGAPYEQYF. As DNA, the CDR3 is TGTGCCAGCAGTTTATCGATCCGGGGGGCGCCCTACGAGCAGTACTTC. The rearrangement uses TRBV27 and TRBJ2-7; D might be TRBD2 (7 bases). V dropped 0 bases and J dropped 2 bases, with 14 bases sitting between them. The germline V gene has CDR1 MNHEY and CDR2 SMNVEV (reference sequence). The CDR3 covers 16 residues.

This clone has a handful of counts. V and J are TRBV2 and TRBJ1-5; TRBD1 is a possible D gene (6 bases). The V gene's germline CDR1 is SNHLY and CDR2 FYNNEI. The V end lost 8 bases, the J end lost 9 bases, and 23 bases lay between the germline ends. This CDR3 is built from 15 residues. The DNA of the CDR3 is TGTGCCAGCGGCCAAAGGGACACGGGATCAGGGCCCCAGCATTTT. Protein product: CASGQRDTGSGPQHF.

CDR3: CASSILAGLSTDTQYF. As DNA, the CDR3 is TGTGCCAGCAGCATTCTAGCGGGACTAAGCACAGATACGCAGTATTTT. The chain uses TRBV9 and TRBJ2-3; TRBD2 aligns across 9 bases. CDR1 is SGDLS and CDR2 is YYNGEE in the germline V gene. CDR3 size: 16 residues. Losses at the gene ends were 4 bases for V and 0 bases for J; bases not matched to a gene: 6.

The chain is built from TRBV6-1 and TRBJ2-7, with 9 bases that match TRBD2. Trimming removed 0 bases from V and 1 base from J; junction bases left unmatched: 10. This CDR3 comprises 18 residues. From germline, CDR1 is MNHNS and CDR2 SASEGT. In DNA, the CDR3 is TGTGCCAGCAGTGAAGCGCTGTGGGTAGCGGGGGCATCCTACGAGCAGTACTTC. Its translation is CASSEALWVAGASYEQYF.

This clone has just a few counts. The rearrangement uses TRBV5-4 and TRBJ2-3; 9 nucleotides agree with TRBD2. In germline, CDR1 is SGHNT, CDR2 YYREEE (reference sequence). The J segment lost 4 bases and the V segment lost 0 bases, leaving 6 bases of the junction unmatched. The CDR3 loop spans 16 amino acids. Here the CDR3 DNA reads TGTGCCAGCAGCTTGGGGGGGCGGGAGGGCCCAGATACGCAGTATTTT. As protein: CASSLGGREGPDTQYF.

This clone was picked up one time. The rearrangement uses TRBV19 and TRBJ2-5, with 7 bases matching TRBD2. Germline V gene sequence: CDR1 LNHDA, CDR2 SQIVND (reference sequence). The CDR3 spans 13 residues. V was clipped by 7 bases and J by 5 bases; unmatched bases: 7. CDR3 in amino acids: CASKGRERETQYF. The CDR3 DNA reads TGTGCCAGTAAGGGGAGGGAGAGGGAGACCCAGTACTTC.

The chain uses TRBV29-1 and TRBJ1-2, with no clear D. Germline-derived CDR1 and CDR2 are SQVTM and ANQGSEA. V was trimmed by 7 bases and J by 11 bases, leaving 20 bases between them. The CDR3 sequence is 12 residues long. CDR3 coding DNA: TGCAGCGCCAGAGACGGGGATGGAGGATACACCTTC. This codes for CSARDGDGGYTF.

V is TRBV19 and J is TRBJ2-7, with 10 nucleotides matching TRBD2. The length of the CDR3 is 15 residues. The germline V gene has CDR1 LNHDA and CDR2 SQIVND (reference sequence). V shed 5 bases, J shed 7 bases, and the junction held 11 bases outside the gene matches. The DNA for the CDR3 is TGTGCCAGTAGTGCGCTAGCGGGAGCCTACGGAGAGCAGTACTTC. This gives the protein CASSALAGAYGEQYF. The full variable domain, rest sourced from reference TRBV19 and TRBJ2-7, is DGGITQSPKYLFRKEGQNVTLSCEQNLNHDAMYWYRQDPGQGLRLIYYSQIVNDFQKGDIAEGYSVSREKKESFPLTVTSAQKNPTAFYLCASSALAGAYGEQYFGPGTRLTVT.

This rearrangement joins TRBV19 to TRBJ1-5; 7 bases map to TRBD1. V gave up 6 bases and J gave up 6 bases; unmatched junction bases: 8. CDR1 is LNHDA, CDR2 SQIVND, per germline (reference sequence). CDR3 length equals 14 residues. CDR3 sequence (DNA): TGTGCCAGTAGGCGACAGGGAGCCGGTCAGCCCCAGCATTTT. The encoded protein is CASRRQGAGQPQHF. The whole variable domain, remainder taken from reference TRBV19 and TRBJ1-5, is DGGITQSPKYLFRKEGQNVTLSCEQNLNHDAMYWYRQDPGQGLRLIYYSQIVNDFQKGDIAEGYSVSREKKESFPLTVTSAQKNPTAFYLCASRRQGAGQPQHFGDGTRLSIL.

The chain uses TRBV25-1 and TRBJ2-7, with 8 bases identical to TRBD1. The CDR3 is made up of 13 amino acids. The V gene's germline CDR1 is MGHDK and CDR2 SYGVNS. V lost 6 bases and J lost 3; bases outside the gene matches: 4. CDR3 residues: CASSDGQGYEQYF. CDR3 in DNA: TGTGCCAGCAGCGACGGACAGGGCTACGAGCAGTACTTC.

The table lists this clone with a few counts. J is TRBJ1-2 and V is TRBV2; the D gene is possibly TRBD1 (5 bases). The CDR3 totals 15 residues. Per germline, CDR1 SNHLY and CDR2 FYNNEI. V was shortened by 3 bases and J by 4 bases, with 15 bases between the two germline ends. The DNA of the CDR3 is TGTGCCAGCAGTGAGCTAGGGCAGGGCGGCTATGGCTACACCTTC. It is translated as CASSELGQGGYGYTF. Supplemented by reference TRBV2 and TRBJ1-2, the full variable domain reads EPEVTQTPSHQVTQMGQEVILRCVPISNHLYFYWYRQILGQKVEFLVSFYNNEISEKSEIFDDQFSVERPDGSNFTLKIRSTKLEDSAMYFCASSELGQGGYGYTFGSGTRLTVV.

V and J are TRBV10-2 and TRBJ1-2, with D perhaps matching TRBD1 (5 bases). Trimming shortened V by 8 bases and J by 5 bases, and 18 bases separated the two germline ends. Germline CDR1 and CDR2: WSHSY and SAAADI. The CDR3 length is 14 residues. This CDR3 reads CASVFALGGYGYTF. DNA for the CDR3: TGCGCCAGCGTCTTTGCCCTCGGGGGGTATGGCTACACCTTC.

The chain recombines TRBV2 with TRBJ2-1, with 10 bases fitting TRBD2. Germline assignment: CDR1 SNHLY and CDR2 FYNNEI. The CDR3 covers 14 residues. Trimming at V came to 4 bases and at J to 9 bases, leaving 6 bases not matched to a gene. The CDR3: CASSASGSFGEQFF. Written as DNA, the CDR3 is TGTGCCAGCAGTGCTAGCGGGAGTTTCGGTGAGCAGTTCTTC.